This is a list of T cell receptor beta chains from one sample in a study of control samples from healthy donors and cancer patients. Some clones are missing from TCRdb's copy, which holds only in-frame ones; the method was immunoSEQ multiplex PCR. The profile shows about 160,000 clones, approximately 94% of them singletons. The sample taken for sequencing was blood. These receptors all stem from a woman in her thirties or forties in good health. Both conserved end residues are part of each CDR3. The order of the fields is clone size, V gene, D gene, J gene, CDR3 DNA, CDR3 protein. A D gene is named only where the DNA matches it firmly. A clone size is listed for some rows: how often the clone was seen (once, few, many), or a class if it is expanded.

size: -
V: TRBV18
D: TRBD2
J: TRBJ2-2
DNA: TGTGCCAGCTCACCGACTAGCGGGACGAACACCGGGGAGCTGTTTTTT
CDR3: CASSPTSGTNTGELFF

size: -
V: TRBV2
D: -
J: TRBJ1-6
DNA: TGTGCCAGCAGGCAGTTCTCCTATAATTCACCCCTCCACTTT
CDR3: CASRQFSYNSPLHF

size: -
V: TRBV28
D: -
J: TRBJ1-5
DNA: TGTGCCAGCAGTTTTGGACAGCTTAATCAGCCCCAGCATTTT
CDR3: CASSFGQLNQPQHF

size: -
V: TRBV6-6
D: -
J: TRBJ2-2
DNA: TGTGCCAGCAGTTACCCTCTAGGGGTTCGGGACCGGGAGCTGTTTTTT
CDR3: CASSYPLGVRDRELFF

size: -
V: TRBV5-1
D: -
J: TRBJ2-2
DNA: TGCGCCAGCAGAAATTCCGGGGGAGACACCGGGGAGCTGTTTTTT
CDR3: CASRNSGGDTGELFF

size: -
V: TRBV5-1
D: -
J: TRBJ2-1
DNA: TGCGCCAGCAGCTTAGGCTCGAGCTCCTACAATGAGCAGTTCTTC
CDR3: CASSLGSSSYNEQFF

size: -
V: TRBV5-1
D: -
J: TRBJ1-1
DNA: TGCGCCAGCAGCCCTTGGGAAGGACGGATGAACACTGAAGCTTTCTTT
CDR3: CASSPWEGRMNTEAFF

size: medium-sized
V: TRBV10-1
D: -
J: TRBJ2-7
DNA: TGCGCCAGCAGTGAGTCATGGGGCTACGAGCAGTACTTC
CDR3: CASSESWGYEQYF

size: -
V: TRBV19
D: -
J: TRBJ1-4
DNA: TGTGCCAGTAGTAGGCCTCCGGCGGGGGCTGTTAATGAAAAACTGTTTTTT
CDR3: CASSRPPAGAVNEKLFF

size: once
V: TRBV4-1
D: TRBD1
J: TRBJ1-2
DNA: TGCGCCAGCAGCCAAGCGACAGGGTTTGGCTACACCTTC
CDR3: CASSQATGFGYTF

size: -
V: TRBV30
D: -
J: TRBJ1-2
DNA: TGTGCCTGGAGTGTACAGAGGGGCACTGGCTACACCTTC
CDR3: CAWSVQRGTGYTF

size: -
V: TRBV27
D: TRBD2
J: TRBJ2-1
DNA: TGTGCCAGCAGTCCCTTAGCGGGGCGGTCCTACAATGAGCAGTTCTTC
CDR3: CASSPLAGRSYNEQFF

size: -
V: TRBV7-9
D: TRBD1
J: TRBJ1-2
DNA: TGTGCCAGCAGCTTAAAGAGGGCAGGGGGCGATGGCTACACCTTC
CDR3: CASSLKRAGGDGYTF

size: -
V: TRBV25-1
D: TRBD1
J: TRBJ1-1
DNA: TGTGCCAGCAGTGATCAGGGACAGGGGAACACTGAAGCTTTCTTT
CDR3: CASSDQGQGNTEAFF

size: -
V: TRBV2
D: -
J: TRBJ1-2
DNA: TGTGCCAGCACCTTGGGGCAGGGCGGGATCTATGGCTACACCTTC
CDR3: CASTLGQGGIYGYTF

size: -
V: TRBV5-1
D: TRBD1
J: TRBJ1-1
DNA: TGCGCCAGCAGCCTACAGGGACAGGGGAACACTGAAGCTTTCTTT
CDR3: CASSLQGQGNTEAFF

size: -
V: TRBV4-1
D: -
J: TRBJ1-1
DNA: TGCGCCAGCAGCCCCGGACGGACAGTATTAAACACTGAAGCTTTCTTT
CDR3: CASSPGRTVLNTEAFF

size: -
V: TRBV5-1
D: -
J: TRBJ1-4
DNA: TGCGCCAGCAGCCAGAACAGGGCGGGAGGCGAAAAACTGTTTTTT
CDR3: CASSQNRAGGEKLFF

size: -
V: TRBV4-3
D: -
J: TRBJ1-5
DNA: TGCGCCAGCAGCCAAGCTATCAATCAGCCCCAGCATTTT
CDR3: CASSQAINQPQHF

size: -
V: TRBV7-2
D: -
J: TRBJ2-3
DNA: TGTGCCAGCAGGCTCGGGCTTTCCACAGATACGCAGTATTTT
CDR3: CASRLGLSTDTQYF

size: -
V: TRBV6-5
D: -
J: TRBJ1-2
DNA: TGTGCCAGCAGTTACAAGCCAGACCACCCTGGCTACACCTTC
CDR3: CASSYKPDHPGYTF

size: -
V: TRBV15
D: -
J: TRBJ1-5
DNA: TGTGCCACCAGCAGAGATATCGGAGTAAACAAGCCCCAGCATTTT
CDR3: CATSRDIGVNKPQHF

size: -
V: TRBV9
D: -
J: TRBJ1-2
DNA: TGTGCCAGCAGCGAGGGCCCGGGGAGGGGCTATGGCTACACCTTC
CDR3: CASSEGPGRGYGYTF

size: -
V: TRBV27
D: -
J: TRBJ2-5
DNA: TGTGCCAGCAGTTTATACGGTAGGATCCAAGAGACCCAGTACTTC
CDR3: CASSLYGRIQETQYF

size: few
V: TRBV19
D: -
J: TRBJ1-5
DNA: TGTGCCAGTAGTAATATGGCGGCATATAGCAATCAGCCCCAGCATTTT
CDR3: CASSNMAAYSNQPQHF

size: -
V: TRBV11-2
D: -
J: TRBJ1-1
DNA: TGTGCCAGCAGCTTCCAGGGTTTCACTGAAGCTTTCTTT
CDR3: CASSFQGFTEAFF

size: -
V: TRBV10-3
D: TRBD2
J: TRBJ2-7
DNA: TGTGCCATCAGTTCCCCCCGAAGGGGAGGGTTTGTCTACGAGCAGTACTTC
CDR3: CAISSPRRGGFVYEQYF

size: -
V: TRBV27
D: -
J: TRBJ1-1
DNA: TGTGCCAGCAGTTTAAGTTGGGGGGCGCGTAACACTGAAGCTTTCTTT
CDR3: CASSLSWGARNTEAFF

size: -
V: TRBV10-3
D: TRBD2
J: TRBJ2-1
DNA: TGTGCCATCAGTGAGTCGCCTAGCGGGGGCAATGAGCAGTTCTTC
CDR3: CAISESPSGGNEQFF

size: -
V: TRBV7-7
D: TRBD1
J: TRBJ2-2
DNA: TGTGCTAGCAGCCCGGACAGGGCGGGCGGGGAGCTGTTTTTT
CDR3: CASSPDRAGGELFF

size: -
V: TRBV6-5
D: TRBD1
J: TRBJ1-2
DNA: TGTGCCAGCAGTCGAACAGGGGGCGTCGGTGGCTACACCTTC
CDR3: CASSRTGGVGGYTF